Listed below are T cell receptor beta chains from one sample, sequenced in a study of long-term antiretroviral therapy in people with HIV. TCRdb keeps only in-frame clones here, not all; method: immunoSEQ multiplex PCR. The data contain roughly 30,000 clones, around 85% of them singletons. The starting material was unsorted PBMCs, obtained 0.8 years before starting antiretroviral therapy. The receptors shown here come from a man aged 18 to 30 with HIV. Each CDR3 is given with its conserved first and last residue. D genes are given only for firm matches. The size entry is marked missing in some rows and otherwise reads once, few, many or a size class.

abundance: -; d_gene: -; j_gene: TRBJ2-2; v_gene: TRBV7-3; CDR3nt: TGTGCCAGCAGCTCGGGAGCCGGGGAGCTGTTTTTT; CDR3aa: CASSSGAGELFF
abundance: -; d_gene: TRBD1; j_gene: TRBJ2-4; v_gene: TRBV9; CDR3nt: TGTGCCAGCAGCGTAGAGGGGGCGGAAAACATTCAGTACTTC; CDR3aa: CASSVEGAENIQYF
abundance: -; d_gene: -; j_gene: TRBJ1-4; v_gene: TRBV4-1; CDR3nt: TGCGCCAGCAGCCAGGACTTGACCCTTAATGAAAAACTGTTTTTT; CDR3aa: CASSQDLTLNEKLFF
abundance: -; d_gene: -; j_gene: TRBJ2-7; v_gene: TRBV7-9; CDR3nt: TGTGCCAGCAGCTTAGGTGAGGCTCAGCAGTACTTC; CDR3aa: CASSLGEAQQYF
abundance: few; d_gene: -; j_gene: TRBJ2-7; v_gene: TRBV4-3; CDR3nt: TGCGCCAGCAGCCAAGAACAGTCAGGGTTCCACGAGCAGTACTTC; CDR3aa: CASSQEQSGFHEQYF
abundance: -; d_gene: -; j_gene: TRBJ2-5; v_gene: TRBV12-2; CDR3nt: TGTGCAAGTCGCTTAGGGACTAGCGGGGGTGGGACCCAGTACTTC; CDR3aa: CASRLGTSGGGTQYF
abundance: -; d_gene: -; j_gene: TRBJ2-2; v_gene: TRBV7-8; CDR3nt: TGTGCCAGCAGCTTAGGGGTATCGTACGGGGAGCTGTTTTTT; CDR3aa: CASSLGVSYGELFF
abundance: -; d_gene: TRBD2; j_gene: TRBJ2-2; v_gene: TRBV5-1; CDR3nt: TGCGCCAGCAGCGACCCCGGGACTAGCCAGGCCGGGGAGCTGTTTTTT; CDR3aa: CASSDPGTSQAGELFF
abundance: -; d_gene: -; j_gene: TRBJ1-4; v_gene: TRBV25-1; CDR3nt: TGTGCCAGCAGTGAATTAAGCACTCCAACTAATGAAAAACTGTTTTTT; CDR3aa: CASSELSTPTNEKLFF
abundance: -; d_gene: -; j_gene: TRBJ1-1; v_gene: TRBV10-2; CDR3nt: TGCGCCAGCAGGCCCGGGGACAAGAACACTGAAGCTTTCTTT; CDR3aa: CASRPGDKNTEAFF
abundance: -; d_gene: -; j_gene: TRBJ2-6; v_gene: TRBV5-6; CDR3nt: TGTGCCACCGCAAGCTCTGGGGCCAACGTCCTGACTTTC; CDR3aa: CATASSGANVLTF
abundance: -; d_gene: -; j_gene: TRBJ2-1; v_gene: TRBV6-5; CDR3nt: TGTGCCAGCGGCGGGAAATACTACAATGAGCAGTTCTTC; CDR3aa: CASGGKYYNEQFF
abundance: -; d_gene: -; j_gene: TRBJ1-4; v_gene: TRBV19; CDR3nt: TGTGCCAGTAGTATAGATCGCAGAGGAAAACTGTTTTTT; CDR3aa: CASSIDRRGKLFF
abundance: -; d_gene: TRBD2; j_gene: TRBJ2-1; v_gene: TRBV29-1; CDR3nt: TGCAGCGTTGAAAGCGGGAGGGCAAGTGAGCAGTTCTTC; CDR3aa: CSVESGRASEQFF
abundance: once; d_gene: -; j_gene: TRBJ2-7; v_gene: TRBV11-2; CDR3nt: TGTGCCAGCAGCTTAGATCTAGGGACGAGCGAGCAGTACTTC; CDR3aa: CASSLDLGTSEQYF
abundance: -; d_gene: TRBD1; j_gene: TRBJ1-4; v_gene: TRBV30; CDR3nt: TGTGCCTGGTCGGGACAGGGAAAAAATGAAAAACTGTTTTTT; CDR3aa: CAWSGQGKNEKLFF
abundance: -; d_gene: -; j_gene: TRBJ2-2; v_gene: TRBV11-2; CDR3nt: TGTGCCAGCGCAACAGGGACTAACACCGGGGAGCTGTTTTTT; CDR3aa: CASATGTNTGELFF
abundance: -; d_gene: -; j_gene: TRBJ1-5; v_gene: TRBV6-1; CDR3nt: TGTGCCAGCAGTGAAGCAGGTTATAGCAATCAGCCCCAGCATTTT; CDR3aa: CASSEAGYSNQPQHF
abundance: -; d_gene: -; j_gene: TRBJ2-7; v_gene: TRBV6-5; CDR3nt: TGTGCCAGCAGCCGCGACAGAGGCTACGAGCAGTACTTC; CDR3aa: CASSRDRGYEQYF
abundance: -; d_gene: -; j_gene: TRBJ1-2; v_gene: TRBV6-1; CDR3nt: TGTGCCAGCAGTGAAGTACCGGGACGGACCTATGGCTACACCTTC; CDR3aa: CASSEVPGRTYGYTF
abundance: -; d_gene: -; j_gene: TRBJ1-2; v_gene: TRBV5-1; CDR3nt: TGCGCCAGCAGCTGGCGCACGAACACCTTAGGGAACTATGGCTACACCTTC; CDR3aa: CASSWRTNTLGNYGYTF
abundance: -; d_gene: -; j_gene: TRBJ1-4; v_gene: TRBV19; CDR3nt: TGTGCCAGTAGTGCGGCTTGGGAGGATGAAAAACTGTTTTTT; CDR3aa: CASSAAWEDEKLFF
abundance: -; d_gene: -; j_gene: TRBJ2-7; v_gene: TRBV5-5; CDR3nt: TGTGCCAGCAGCCTTTGGACAGAAACCGAGCAGTACTTC; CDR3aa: CASSLWTETEQYF
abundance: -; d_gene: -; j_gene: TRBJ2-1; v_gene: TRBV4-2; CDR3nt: TGTGCCAGCAGCCAAGATTTACCTAATGCGGACAATGAGCAGTTCTTC; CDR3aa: CASSQDLPNADNEQFF
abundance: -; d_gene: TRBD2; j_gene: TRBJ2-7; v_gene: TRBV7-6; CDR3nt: TGTGCCAGCAGGAGCGGGAGAGATAGCTACGAGCAGTACTTC; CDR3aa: CASRSGRDSYEQYF
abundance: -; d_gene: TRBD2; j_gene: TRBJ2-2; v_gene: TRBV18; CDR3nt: TGTGCCAGCTCACCCACCGGACTAGCGGGAGGAACCGGGGAGCTGTTTTTT; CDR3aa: CASSPTGLAGGTGELFF
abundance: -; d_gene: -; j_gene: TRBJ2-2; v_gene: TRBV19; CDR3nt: TGTGCCAGTACTCTGAACGGGGGAAGATGGGCGACCGGGGAGCTGTTTTTT; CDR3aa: CASTLNGGRWATGELFF
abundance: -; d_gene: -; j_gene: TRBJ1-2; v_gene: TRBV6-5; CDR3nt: TGTGCCAGCAGCAACGTACAGGCCTTTTACACCTTC; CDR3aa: CASSNVQAFYTF
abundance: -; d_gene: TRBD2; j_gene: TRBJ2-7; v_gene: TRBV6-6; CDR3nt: TGTGCCAGTAATGCGGGAGTCTCCTACGAGCAGTACTTC; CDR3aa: CASNAGVSYEQYF